The sequence of this T cell receptor (beta chain) was determined in a study of cytomegalovirus exposure and HLA in healthy donors. The CDR3 runs 14 residues. Whole-study results and caveats: Associated with HLA alleles at 0.05 false discovery rate in a later analysis were 16,951 TCR beta sequences.

The PCR ran on 60 Vbeta and 13 Jbeta primers. Sequencing used immunoSEQ multiplex PCR; TCRdb keeps in-frame clones, though not all of them. Of some 50,000 clones in the sample, 72% were seen once. Notes on this clone: The antigen remains undetermined.

V gene TRBV12-2 combines with J gene TRBJ2-7; the table assigns TRBD2, which was not confirmed against the DNA. TRBV12-2 counts as a pseudogene. The sample comprised PBMCs. The receptor was derived from a woman in her fifties or sixties in good health and CMV-seropositive. CDR3 residues: CASRTPAGGSEQYF. The CDR3 coding sequence is TGTGCAAGTCGCACCCCCGCGGGAGGGAGTGAGCAGTACTTC.